The 4 T cell receptor beta chains below all came from one sample that was sequenced in a study of T cell repertoires in cytomegalovirus infection. From the reads, TCRdb called clonotypes with MiXCR, one entry per CDR3 protein. The sample lists some 480,000 distinct CDR3 sequences; 30% to 40% were seen once. Their recognized antigens are unknown. Here the sequenced sample was cultured PBMCs, taken from culture after CMV antigen stimulation. The receptor set was obtained from a human donor in good health (CMV status not recorded). Some clones in this sample may be carry-over from other donors' samples.

This sequence joins TRBV10-3 and TRBJ2-7, with D hard to call. The CDR3 totals 14 residues. Germline CDR1 and CDR2: ENHRY and SYGVKD. Trimming removed 3 bases at V and 9 bases at J, with 18 bases between. CDR3 nucleotide sequence: TGTGCCATCAGTGATGACACCACTCACGTCGGGCAGTACTTC. As protein: CAISDDTTHVGQYF.

This clonotype has ten or more counts. The V and J genes are TRBV28 and TRBJ2-2; D gene uncertain. The CDR3 loop spans 12 amino acids. Trimming shortened V by 6 bases and J by 1 base, and 3 bases separated the two germline ends. CDR1 and CDR2 from the germline V gene are MDHEN and SYDVKM. The DNA for the CDR3 is TGTGCCAGCAGCTTGAACACCGGGGAGCTGTTTTTT. This codes for CASSLNTGELFF.

The sample holds many counts of this clonotype. The rearrangement links TRBV7-6 to TRBJ2-7, with a possible D match to TRBD1 (6 bases). Trimming took 8 bases from V and 5 from J, leaving 25 bases between them. The CDR3 is made up of 16 amino acids. CDR1 and CDR2 (germline): SGHVS, FNYEAQ. CDR3: CASSQSRGPTRHEQYF. CDR3 DNA sequence: TGTGCCAGCTCCCAATCCAGGGGCCCTACTAGGCACGAGCAGTACTTC.

The table lists this clonotype with many counts. The rearrangement uses TRBV7-2 and TRBJ2-3, with 7 bases identical to TRBD2. The CDR3 runs 15 residues. V shed 4 bases and J 0 bases; nucleotides not matched to a gene: 4. Germline-derived CDR1 and CDR2 are SGHTA and FQGNSA. The CDR3 DNA reads TGTGCCAGCAGCTCCAGACTAGCCAGCACAGATACGCAGTATTTT. Its protein product is CASSSRLASTDTQYF.